This T cell receptor beta chain derives from a study of human T cells and chemical hapten exposure. Study-wide context: Mostly female, the patients presented with alopecia areata, totalis or universalis.

Germline CDR1 reads DFQATT; CDR2 reads SNEGSKA (reference sequence). The CDR3 has 16 residues. Germline trimming cut 3 bases from V and 2 bases from J; bases unmatched to any gene: 11. Indicated time point: pre-sensitization, week 0. Treatment meaning: therapeutic diphenylcyclopropenone sensitization with weekly scalp DPC. TCRdb re-derived calls from the RACE reads in MiXCR, one entry per CDR3 protein. Seen here are approximately 400,000 distinct CDR3 sequences, 4.5% to 6% observed once, and the top ten hold around 2.6%. This sample comprised whole blood, obtained in connection with sensitization to the hapten diphenylcyclopropenone (DPC). This rearrangement joins TRBV20-1 to TRBJ2-7, with TRBD2 identical over 9 bases. This clonotype originated in a woman aged 45-59 years with alopecia areata. Some clones in this sample may be carry-over from other donors' samples. The CDR3 spells CSARPGGAGGTYEQYF. CDR3 nucleotides: TGCAGTGCTAGGCCCGGAGGGGCGGGAGGGACCTACGAGCAGTACTTC.